This T cell receptor beta chain was sequenced during a study of T cell responses to AZD1222 COVID-19 vaccine. General study results and limits: None of the repertoires were sampled until the peak T cell response had passed. Dominant CD4 TCR responses targeted spike regions 160-218 and 743-854. Spike-specific TCR breadth and depth were elevated following two AZD1222 doses.

Deletions cut 6 bases from V and 2 bases from J, with 12 bases between. Germline V lookup: CDR1 SGHTA, CDR2 FQGTGA. CDR3 length: 14 residues. On this clone itself: What it recognizes is unknown.

Assay: immunoSEQ multiplex PCR; the TCRdb copy retains only in-frame clones and omits some. Among about 270,000 clones listed, 94% were seen once. The chain uses TRBV7-3 and TRBJ2-3, with D perhaps matching TRBD1 (5 bases). The source is an adult who received the AZD1222 COVID-19 vaccine. The sequencing used peripheral blood, collected 28 days after the second AZD1222 dose. In DNA form, the CDR3 reads TGTGCCAGCAGTTTCTCAGGGCTCACAGATACGCAGTATTTT. Its translation: CASSFSGLTDTQYF.